This record looks at one T cell receptor beta chain sequence and its context. The antigen is undetermined. These data belong to a study of T cell clonotyping in hematopoietic cell transplantation. Study-level findings and limits: CD4 and CD8 repertoire contributions could not be separated without sorting. Few recipient clonotypes overlapped donors; over 95% were de novo at given depth. Higher Inverse Simpson Index values in graft donor and pretransplant recipient predicted broader posttransplant TCR diversity.

Recipient blood drawn about 28 days pretransplant and days 30, 100, 180 after. Looked up from germline, CDR1 is MNHEY and CDR2 is SMNVEV (reference sequence). The CDR3 covers 19 residues. V was pared by 2 bases and J by 2 bases, with 11 bases of the junction left unmatched. Profiled with immunoSEQ multiplex PCR; TCRdb holds only in-frame clones, not every one. Among about 29,000 clones listed, around nine tenths were seen once. The clonotype originates from a female patient aged 50-59 years who had an allogeneic stem cell transplant from a related donor, so the T cells may come from the graft donor. Some clones in this sample may be carry-over from other donors' samples. The specimen was PBMCs, collected 100 days after allogeneic stem cell transplant. This rearrangement joins TRBV27 to TRBJ1-5; 11 bases match TRBD1. Here the CDR3 DNA reads TGTGCCAGCAGTTTAGCGAGGACAGGGGGCCCGTCGGGCAATCAGCCCCAGCATTTT. This codes for CASSLARTGGPSGNQPQHF.